A single sample is the source of the 13 T cell receptor beta chains below, sequenced in a study of human T cells and chemical hapten exposure (dated by TCRdb to the early 2020s). The sample's time point label, decoded: patch test 1, 2 weeks after DPC sensitization. The sample's treatment or condition label is to be understood as: therapeutic diphenylcyclopropenone sensitization with weekly scalp DPC. Libraries were constructed by RACE. The listed sequencing device is NextSeq 500. In-frame beta chains were kept once TCRdb had trimmed the public reads at Q25 with fastp and called clones with MiXCR. Rows with a matching CDR3 protein are joined into one entry that keeps the most common DNA and genes. The sample contains around 110,000 distinct CDR3 sequences, around 10% of them found a single time. The top ten clones comprise roughly 1.3% of the sample. The sample consisted of whole blood, taken in connection with sensitization to the hapten diphenylcyclopropenone (DPC). Source of these receptors: a woman between 45 and 65 years old with alopecia areata. Some clones in this sample may be carry-over from other donors' samples.

Points on this clonotype: A much larger clone differs from this one at a single base, so this may be a read error. CDR3 DNA: TGCGCCAGCAGTCAAGATAGATACGGCCAAGAGACCCAGTACTTC. Its protein is CASSQDRYGQETQYF. The chain employs TRBV4-3 and TRBJ2-5, with D unclear. Germline V lookup: CDR1 LGHNA, CDR2 YSLEER. This CDR3 has 15 amino acids.

This clonotype was picked up many times. This chain connects TRBV27 to TRBJ2-1, with 15 bases that match TRBD2. Trimming removed 5 bases from V and 9 bases from J; junction bases left unmatched: 11. This CDR3 is built from 17 residues. Germline CDR1 MNHEY, CDR2 SMNVEV (reference sequence). The CDR3 protein is CASSVTPGLAGGVEQFF. CDR3 in DNA: TGTGCCAGCAGTGTTACTCCGGGACTAGCGGGAGGAGTTGAGCAGTTCTTC.

This clonotype has ten or more counts. J is TRBJ2-7 and V is TRBV28; 10 bases agree with TRBD1. V gave up 5 bases and J gave up 3 bases; unmatched junction bases: 7. From germline, CDR1 is MDHEN and CDR2 SYDVKM. This CDR3 has 15 residues. This chain's CDR3 is CASSNTRTGGYEQYF. Written as DNA, the CDR3 is TGTGCCAGCAGTAATACTCGGACAGGGGGCTACGAGCAGTACTTC.

This clonotype appeared many times. V usage is TRBV28 and J usage is TRBJ1-1; D might be TRBD1 (5 bases). The germline V gene encodes CDR1 MDHEN and CDR2 SYDVKM. V lost 5 bases to trimming and J lost 4 bases, with 8 bases between them. The CDR3 is made up of 12 amino acids. CDR3 nucleotides: TGTGCCAGCAGTCCTAGGGGCACTGAAGCTTTCTTT. The encoded protein is CASSPRGTEAFF.

The sample holds many counts of this clonotype. The CDR3 is CASSQKWPPVDQPQHF. The DNA of the CDR3 is TGCGCCAGCAGCCAAAAATGGCCACCGGTCGATCAGCCCCAGCATTTT. This chain links TRBV4-3 with TRBJ1-5; unclear D gene. Germline CDR1 is LGHNA and CDR2 is YSLEER. The V end lost 2 bases, the J end lost 5 bases, and 16 bases lay between the germline ends. The CDR3 contains 16 residues.

This clonotype was detected many times. The chain uses TRBV6-2 or TRBV6-3 and TRBJ2-2; tentative D call: TRBD1 (6 bases). The germline gives CDR1 MNHEY, CDR2 SVGEGT. The CDR3 is 16 residues long. Trimming shortened V by 7 bases and J by 1 base, and 16 bases separated the two germline ends. CDR3 coding DNA: TGTGCCAGCACCTTCCCAGGGACAATGAACACCGGGGAGCTGTTTTTT. Translating gives CASTFPGTMNTGELFF.

The chain uses TRBV29-1 and TRBJ2-1; TRBD2 is a possible D gene (5 bases). Trimming took 7 bases from V and 3 from J, leaving 7 bases between them. The CDR3 covers 11 residues. The V gene's germline CDR1 is SQVTM and CDR2 ANQGSEA. The CDR3 here is CSDGIYNEQFF. Written as DNA, the CDR3 is TGCAGCGACGGGATCTACAATGAGCAGTTCTTC.

This chain uses TRBV11-2 with TRBJ1-5; a possible D gene is TRBD1 (5 bases). The CDR3 is 13 amino acids. Trimming removed 5 bases at V and 7 bases at J, with 12 bases between. Looked up from germline, CDR1 is SGHAT and CDR2 is FQNNGV. The CDR3 here is CASSVRGDQPQHF. The CDR3 nucleotides are TGTGCCAGCAGCGTACGGGGGGACCAGCCCCAGCATTTT.

This clonotype occurred a few times. This sequence joins TRBV18 and TRBJ1-4; D may be TRBD1 (5 bases). The CDR3 length is 14 residues. Looked up from germline, CDR1 is KGHSH and CDR2 is LQKENI. The V gene lost 3 bases and the J gene lost 4 bases, with 9 bases spanning the gap. The CDR3 spells CASSPGDGNEKLFF. The CDR3 nucleotides are TGTGCCAGCTCACCCGGGGACGGTAATGAAAAACTGTTTTTT.

This clonotype showed up many times. The CDR3 reads CSTAHLDWEQFF. DNA for the CDR3: TGCAGTACCGCGCACCTAGACTGGGAGCAGTTCTTC. V gene TRBV20-1 combines with J gene TRBJ2-1, with D uncertain. V shed 8 bases and J shed 10 bases, with 18 bases lying between them. The CDR3 contains 12 residues. Germline V lookup: CDR1 DFQATT, CDR2 SNEGSKA (reference sequence).

This clonotype was found a few times. V and J are TRBV3-1 and TRBJ2-2, with D possibly being TRBD1 or TRBD2 (6 bases each). The CDR3 totals 13 residues. Looked up from germline, CDR1 is LGHDT and CDR2 is YNNKEL (reference sequence). Trimming took off 9 bases at V and 4 bases at J, with 12 bases between the two ends. CDR3 in DNA: TGTGCCAGTTCCCGGGGGCCCACCGGGGAGCTGTTTTTT. This encodes CASSRGPTGELFF.

This clonotype was found many times. This sequence joins TRBV7-8 and TRBJ2-5, with 13 nucleotides matching TRBD2. The length of the CDR3 is 17 residues. V lost 5 bases, J lost 5 bases, and 11 bases stayed unmatched. Germline CDR1 and CDR2: SGHVS and FQNEAQ. The CDR3 sequence is CASSPAGLAGVGETQYF. The CDR3 DNA sequence: TGTGCCAGCAGCCCCGCCGGACTAGCGGGAGTCGGGGAGACCCAGTACTTC.

The rearrangement links TRBV6-5 to TRBJ2-7; 8 bases align to TRBD2. Unmatched junction bases numbered 11, after V lost 6 bases and J lost 7 bases. Germline-derived CDR1 and CDR2 are MNHEY and SVGAGI. This CDR3 is built from 14 residues. This CDR3 reads CASRAGTRGREQYF. Written as DNA, the CDR3 is TGTGCCAGCAGGGCCGGGACTAGGGGTCGGGAGCAGTACTTC.